This TCR beta chain was retrieved from a study of cytomegalovirus exposure and HLA in healthy donors. The PCR made use of 60 Vbeta and 13 Jbeta primers. Generated by immunoSEQ multiplex PCR, the TCRdb table keeps only in-frame clones and is missing some. The sample has 150,000 to 200,000 clones, roughly 84% seen once; the top ten hold approximately 0.25%. The V end was cut by 7 bases, the J end by 5 bases, with 14 bases between. This CDR3 is 13 amino acids long. CDR1 MNHEY and CDR2 SVGAGI come from the germline V gene. What was sequenced was PBMCs. The sequence was obtained from a boy between 10 and 17 years old in good health and CMV-seronegative. The J gene is TRBJ2-5, the V gene TRBV6-5; D perhaps matches TRBD2 (6 bases). The CDR3 DNA reads as TGTGCCAGCAATATGATCAGCGGGGAGACCCAGTACTTC. As protein: CASNMISGETQYF.